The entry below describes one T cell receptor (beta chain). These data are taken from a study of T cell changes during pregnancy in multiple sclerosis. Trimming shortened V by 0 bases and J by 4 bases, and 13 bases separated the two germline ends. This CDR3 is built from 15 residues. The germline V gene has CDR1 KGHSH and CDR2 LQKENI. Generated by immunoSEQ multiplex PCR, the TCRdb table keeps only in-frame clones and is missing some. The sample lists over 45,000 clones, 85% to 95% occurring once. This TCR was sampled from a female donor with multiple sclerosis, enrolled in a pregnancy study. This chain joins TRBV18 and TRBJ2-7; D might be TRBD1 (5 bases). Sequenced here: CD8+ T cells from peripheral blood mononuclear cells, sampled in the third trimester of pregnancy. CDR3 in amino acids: CASSPPGQRAYEQYF. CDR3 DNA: TGTGCCAGCTCACCACCGGGGCAGCGCGCGTACGAGCAGTACTTC.